This T cell receptor beta chain came from a study of shared clonotypes between healthy human individuals (dated by TCRdb to about 2020). For context, the study as a whole: The cohort included a few men and a couple of women between 18 and 49 years of age. For each donor, three plates each were used for CD4 naive and CD4 memory, two plates were used for CD8 naive, and one plate was used for CD8 memory. The study deeply sequenced blood TCR repertoires of five healthy adults to estimate repertoire size and the extent of clonotype sharing between individuals. Different laboratories and diverse techniques were used to prepare libraries and sequence TCR repertoires, to increase sequencing depth and limit assay-specific biases. Leukapheresis yielded between about 0.94 and 8.9 billion PBMCs per donor. Overall results and qualifications from the work: Larger estimated clonotype richness was generally found for naive subsets than for memory subsets. Even with the large sequencing depth, rarefaction of the sorted-subset datasets indicated that sequencing was incomplete. The small number of donors limited the genetic and exposure-history diversity represented. Sampling was restricted to blood, and TCR repertoires in tissue are likely to differ from TCR repertoires in blood. Clonotypes shared by all four sorted-subset donors showed higher generation probabilities than non-shared clonotypes. Across a handful of donors, roughly 5.1% of naive CD4, approximately 3.6% of naive CD8, approximately 2.5% of memory CD4, and approximately 0.4% of memory CD8 clonotypes were shared. Pairwise subsampling indicated that sequencing depth was expected to affect the degree of clonotype sharing among donors.

About this clone: Its antigen remains unidentified. No much larger clonotype is one base removed from it; base qualities were not supplied.

Using the deep immunoSEQ assay, multiplex PCR amplified TCR CDR3 regions from genomic DNA. Extracted genomic DNA from each cell subset was spread evenly across all wells of several immunoSEQ 96-well plates, with each plate serving as a replicate. For sorted subsets, approximately 200 ng of genomic DNA, equivalent to roughly 33,000 T cell genomes, went into each replicate PCR. Purified libraries were quantified with a Qubit 3.0 fluorometer, sized on a Bioanalyzer 2100, and re-quantified with the KAPA Library Quantification kit. Every immunoSEQ 96-well plate was sequenced on a separate single-read 150-cycle Illumina NextSeq 550 flow cell. The paper's data handling went like this. Because only junctional sequences without quality scores were contained in the immunoSEQ output, filtering matching that applied to full-length reads could not be performed. To assign V/J genes and CDR3, sequences were annotated against IMGT germline references using PyIR, a Python wrapper for IgBLAST v1.9. Reads with weak V/J assignments (E-value above 1e-6), missing CDR3, stop codons, out-of-frame junctions, or ambiguous translated residues were removed. V3J clonotypes were defined as sequences sharing an identical inferred V gene, J gene, and CDR3 amino acid sequence. The percentage overlap between two repertoires was calculated by dividing the number of shared unique clonotypes by the size of the smaller repertoire. RTK rarefaction, the Chao1 estimator, and Recon v2.1 estimates of unobserved clonotypes were used to assess repertoire richness. For all TCRbeta clonotypes obtained by the gDNA method from a few donors, generation probabilities were computed with OLGA. TCRdb took over this immuneACCESS table, retaining in-frame rearrangements with V and J assigned. Such tables are incomplete; in checked studies, under half of the missing clones stem from an unresolved V gene, and the remainder is unexplained. That table is the source of V, J and clone size, and D and trimming were worked out from the DNA. This sample holds fewer than 700,000 clones; approximately 95% were observed only once. The leading ten clones occupy about 0.11% of the sample.

Counted from cysteine to phenylalanine, this CDR3 has 15 amino acids. Kept here is only the CDR3 DNA, which spans 45 bases and is read in frame from base 1. The germline V gene specifies MDHEN as CDR1 and SYDVKM as CDR2. Ends trimmed: V by 1 base, J by 6 bases; bases unmatched to a gene: 6. CD8 naive samples were obtained by positive selection for CCR7 among CD45RO-negative cells, yielding a CD45RA+CCR7+ population from which TemRA cells were excluded. The donors were healthy, HIV-negative adults who had no recently reported acute infections or vaccinations. Every donor was a Caucasian adult residing in Nashville, Tennessee, USA. After blood collection by leukapheresis, PBMCs were isolated using Ficoll-Histopaque density gradient centrifugation and then cryopreserved in the vapor phase of liquid nitrogen. Purity and quantity of every magnetically sorted T cell population were checked by analytical flow cytometry. Each sorted fraction had its genomic DNA isolated and then quantified by UV absorbance on a Nanodrop 2000c.

The chain couples TRBV28 to TRBJ2-1; TRBD2 matches 7 bases in the middle. Sequencing input: naive CD8+ T cells sorted from blood. The cell subset or site label of this sample denotes: CD45RA+CCR7+. The receptor was derived from a woman in her 30s in good health. The CDR3 reads as follows: CASSLSAGEGNEQFF. The DNA is as follows: TGTGCCAGCAGTTTATCGGCGGGAGAGGGCAATGAGCAGTTCTTC.